The 3 T cell receptor beta chains below all came from one sample that was sequenced in a study of shared clonotypes between healthy human individuals. The protocol was immunoSEQ multiplex PCR, while the TCRdb copy is restricted to in-frame clones and leaves out a portion. The table lists roughly 2.5 million clones, around 90% of them singletons. What was sequenced was naive CD4+ T cells sorted from blood. Regarding subset: CD45RA+ positively selected. These receptors were taken from a man in his late teens or twenties in good health.

The chain links TRBV18 to TRBJ1-1; tentative D call: TRBD1 (5 bases). This CDR3 has 15 residues. Per germline, CDR1 KGHSH and CDR2 LQKENI. Trimming pared 4 bases from V and 0 bases from J, leaving 12 bases between. Here the CDR3 DNA reads TGTGCCAGCTCACGATATGGGACGTTGAACACTGAAGCTTTCTTT. Translated: CASSRYGTLNTEAFF.

In its sample, this clone was seen once. The chain links TRBV6-1 to TRBJ2-7, with D perhaps TRBD1 (6 bases). Germline lookup yields CDR1 MNHNS and CDR2 SASEGT. The CDR3 totals 15 residues. V lost 0 bases and J 2 bases, leaving 11 bases between the germline ends. The CDR3 protein is CASSEAPGETYEQYF. CDR3 bases: TGTGCCAGCAGTGAAGCGCCAGGGGAAACCTACGAGCAGTACTTC.

The chain combines TRBV2 with TRBJ2-5, with a possible D match to TRBD1 (6 bases). CDR1 is SNHLY, CDR2 FYNNEI, per germline. Trimming removed 8 bases from V and 5 bases from J, with 15 bases in between. The length of the CDR3 is 13 residues. CDR3 amino acids: CASGLDSSETQYF. The CDR3 nucleotides are TGTGCCAGCGGATTGGACAGCTCCGAGACCCAGTACTTC.